The 11 T cell receptor beta chains below come from one sample, sequenced in a study of T cell responses to AZD1222 COVID-19 vaccine. Data came from immunoSEQ multiplex PCR; TCRdb stores just in-frame clones and leaves some out. The sample contains some 150,000 clones, under 95% of which appear only once. The material sequenced was peripheral blood, taken on day 0 of MenACWY control vaccination. These receptors were obtained from an adult in good health.

The chain links TRBV7-3 to TRBJ2-1, with D maybe TRBD2 (6 bases). The germline V gene has CDR1 SGHTA and CDR2 FQGTGA. This CDR3 is built from 17 residues. Trimming took 5 bases from V and 3 from J, leaving 20 bases between them. The CDR3 loop is CASSLGGIARYYNEQFF. The CDR3 region has the DNA TGTGCCAGCAGCCTGGGAGGAATTGCCCGCTACTACAATGAGCAGTTCTTC.

The V and J genes are TRBV6-5 and TRBJ1-5, with TRBD1 matching 7 bases. This CDR3 contains 14 residues. Germline V gene data show CDR1 as MNHEY and CDR2 as SVGAGI. The junction had 5 bases not matched to a gene; V was cut back by 6 bases and J by 3 bases. The chain's CDR3 is CASRQQGSNQPQHF. The CDR3 bases are TGTGCCAGCAGGCAACAGGGGTCCAATCAGCCCCAGCATTTT.

This clone has a single count. The chain combines TRBV12-5 with TRBJ1-5; D call uncertain. The V end lost 6 bases, the J end lost 9 bases, and 12 bases lay between the germline ends. The CDR3 loop spans 12 amino acids. Germline CDR1 LGHNT, CDR2 FRNRAP. The CDR3 DNA reads as TGTGCTAGTGGCCCGACCGCCCCGCCCCAGCATTTT. This translates into CASGPTAPPQHF. The full variable domain, completed using reference TRBV12-5 and TRBJ1-5, is DARVTQTPRHKVTEMGQEVTMRCQPILGHNTVFWYRQTMMQGLELLAYFRNRAPLDDSGMPKDRFSAEMPDATLATLKIQPSEPRDSAVYFCASGPTAPPQHFGDGTRLSIL.

The chain links TRBV5-1 to TRBJ1-4; D ambiguous. This CDR3 region has 15 residues. V gave up 6 bases and J gave up 0 bases, with 12 bases separating them. Germline values: CDR1 SGHRS, CDR2 YFSETQ. CDR3: CASKSGATTNEKLFF. CDR3 in DNA: TGCGCCAGCAAATCAGGCGCGACAACTAATGAAAAACTGTTTTTT.

The chain combines TRBV3-1 (or the pseudogene TRBV3-2) with TRBJ2-7; tentatively, D is TRBD1 (6 bases). The CDR3 is made up of 15 amino acids. The germline V gene encodes CDR1 LGHDT and CDR2 YNNKEL (reference sequence). Between the trimmed V and J ends, which lost 7 bases and 6 bases, there was a span of 22 bases. The CDR3 loop is CASTHNLGARGEQYF. DNA of the CDR3: TGTGCCAGCACTCACAACTTGGGGGCCCGGGGCGAGCAGTACTTC.

V is TRBV28 and J is TRBJ1-4; 9 bases line up with TRBD1. This CDR3 comprises 15 residues. The germline CDR1 and CDR2 sequences are MDHEN and SYDVKM. Germline trimming cut 1 base from V and 7 bases from J; bases unmatched to any gene: 4. The CDR3 DNA follows: TGTGCCAGCAGTTTATTCGACAGGGGGGGTGAAAAACTGTTTTTT. Its protein is CASSLFDRGGEKLFF.

V and J are TRBV19 and TRBJ2-1; 12 nucleotides align to TRBD2. The CDR3 extends over 15 amino acids. Germline-derived CDR1 and CDR2 are LNHDA and SQIVND (reference sequence). Trimming took 5 bases from V and 7 from J; bases not matched to a gene: 6. The CDR3 DNA follows: TGTGCCAGTAGTTCCCTAGCGGGAGGGGGGAATGAGCAGTTCTTC. Its translation is CASSSLAGGGNEQFF.

The chain is built from TRBV6-5 and TRBJ2-2, with no clear D. The CDR3 spans 15 residues. From germline, CDR1 is MNHEY and CDR2 SVGAGI. Trimming removed 2 bases at V and 5 bases at J, with 12 bases between. The CDR3 nucleotides are TGTGCCAGCAGTTACGGCCCCCCGCCTACCGGGGAGCTGTTTTTT. Protein: CASSYGPPPTGELFF.

The rearrangement joins TRBV30 to TRBJ1-2; no firm D call. The ends were cut back, 0 bases at V and 7 bases at J, with 3 bases in the middle. This CDR3 comprises 10 residues. Germline V gene lookup returns CDR1 GTSNPN and CDR2 SVGIG (reference sequence). The CDR3 region is CAWSVVGYTF. The DNA of the CDR3 is TGTGCCTGGAGTGTGGTTGGCTACACCTTC.

The V call is TRBV10-3, the J call TRBJ2-2; 8 bases line up with TRBD2. Germline V gene data show CDR1 as ENHRY and CDR2 as SYGVKD. This CDR3 is 19 amino acids long. Unmatched junction bases numbered 20, after V lost 4 bases and J lost 7 bases. The CDR3 coding sequence is TGTGCCATCAGTGCCGGGGCGAGGTTGAGCGGGAGTCGGGACGGGGAGCTGTTTTTT. Protein product: CAISAGARLSGSRDGELFF.

This chain links TRBV4-3 with TRBJ2-1; possibly TRBD2 for D (5 bases). This CDR3 comprises 18 residues. Per the germline V gene, CDR1 is LGHNA and CDR2 is YSLEER. The germline V and J ends were trimmed by 0 bases and 0 bases, with 15 bases remaining between them. DNA of the CDR3: TGCGCCAGCAGCCAAGAATGGATAAGCGGAAGCTCCTACAATGAGCAGTTCTTC. As protein: CASSQEWISGSSYNEQFF.